This TCR beta chain was found in a study of T cell responses to AZD1222 COVID-19 vaccine. Study-wide results and limits: White British donors predominated, females outnumbered males, and clonal diversity was possibly underestimated. It was only after the peak T cell response that any repertoires were sampled. Spike-specific TCR breadth rose after two AZD1222 doses, and depth rose as well.

V was cut by 6 bases and J by 1 base, with 15 bases left in between. The germline gives CDR1 SEHNR, CDR2 FQNEAQ (reference sequence). The CDR3 has 15 residues. Clones were read by immunoSEQ multiplex PCR, and TCRdb kept only the in-frame ones, dropping some. Among 140,000 or so clones listed, 88% were seen once. There are a few counts of this clone. The target antigen is unknown. The receptor's source is an adult who received the AZD1222 COVID-19 vaccine. The material sequenced was peripheral blood, taken 28 days after the second AZD1222 dose. The chain is built from TRBV7-9 and TRBJ1-2; the D is unclear. The CDR3, as DNA: TGTGCCAGCAGTCATCCTCGGCTCTATAACTATGGCTACACCTTC. Its translation: CASSHPRLYNYGYTF. Drawing the rest from reference TRBV7-9 and TRBJ1-2, the complete variable domain is DTGVSQNPRHKITKRGQNVTFRCDPISEHNRLYWYRQTLGQGPEFLTYFQNEAQLEKSRLLSDRFSAERPKGSFSTLEIQRTEQGDSAMYLCASSHPRLYNYGYTFGSGTRLTVV.